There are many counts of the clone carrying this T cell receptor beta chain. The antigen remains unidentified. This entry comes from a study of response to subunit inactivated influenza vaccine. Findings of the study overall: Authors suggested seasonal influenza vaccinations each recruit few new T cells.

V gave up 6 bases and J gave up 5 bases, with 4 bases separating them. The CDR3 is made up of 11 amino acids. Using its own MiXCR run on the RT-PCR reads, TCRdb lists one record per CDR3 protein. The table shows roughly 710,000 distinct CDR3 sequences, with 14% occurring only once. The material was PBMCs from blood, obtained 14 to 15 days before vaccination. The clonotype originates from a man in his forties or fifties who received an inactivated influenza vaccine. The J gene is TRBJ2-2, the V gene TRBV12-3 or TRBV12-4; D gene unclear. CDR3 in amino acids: CASRETGELFF. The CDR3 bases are TGTGCCAGCAGAGAGACCGGGGAGCTGTTTTTT.